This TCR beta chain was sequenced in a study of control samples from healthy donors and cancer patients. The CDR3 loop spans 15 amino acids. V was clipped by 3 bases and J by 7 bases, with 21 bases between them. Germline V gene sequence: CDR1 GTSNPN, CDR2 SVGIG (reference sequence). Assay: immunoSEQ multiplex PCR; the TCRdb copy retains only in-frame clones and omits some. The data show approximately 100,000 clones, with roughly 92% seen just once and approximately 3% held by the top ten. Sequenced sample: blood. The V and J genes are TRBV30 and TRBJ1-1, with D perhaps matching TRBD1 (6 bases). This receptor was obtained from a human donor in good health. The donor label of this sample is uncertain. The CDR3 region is CAWRYLTGPWDEAFF. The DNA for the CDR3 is TGTGCCTGGAGATATCTTACAGGGCCGTGGGATGAAGCTTTCTTT.